This TCR beta chain was obtained from a study of T cells after yellow fever vaccination. Notes on the study in general: Post-booster reappearance was seen for most primary-vaccination clones (just over 95% CD4, around 90% CD8).

TCRdb reanalysed the 5' RACE reads using MiXCR and keeps one entry per CDR3 protein. The top ten hold under 15% of the sample, which has 600,000 to 750,000 distinct CDR3 sequences, roughly an eighth seen once. Worth noting for this clonotype: The target antigen is unknown.

The CDR3 spans 14 residues. Germline lookup yields CDR1 KGHSH and CDR2 LQKENI. V was clipped by 6 bases and J by 4 bases; unmatched bases: 4. Sequencing used PBMCs, obtained on the day of the yellow fever booster vaccination. This rearrangement joins TRBV18 to TRBJ2-1, with 9 positions matching TRBD2. The clonotype was recovered from a man aged 30 to 45 who received the YFV17D yellow fever vaccine. The CDR3 sequence is CASSPSGKYNEQFF. CDR3 DNA: TGTGCCAGCTCCCCTAGCGGGAAGTACAATGAGCAGTTCTTC. The variable domain in full, completed from reference TRBV18 and TRBJ2-1, reads NAGVMQNPRHLVRRRGQEARLRCSPMKGHSHVYWYRQLPEEGLKFMVYLQKENIIDESGMPKERFSAEFPKEGPSILRIQQVVRGDSAAYFCASSPSGKYNEQFFGPGTRLTVL.